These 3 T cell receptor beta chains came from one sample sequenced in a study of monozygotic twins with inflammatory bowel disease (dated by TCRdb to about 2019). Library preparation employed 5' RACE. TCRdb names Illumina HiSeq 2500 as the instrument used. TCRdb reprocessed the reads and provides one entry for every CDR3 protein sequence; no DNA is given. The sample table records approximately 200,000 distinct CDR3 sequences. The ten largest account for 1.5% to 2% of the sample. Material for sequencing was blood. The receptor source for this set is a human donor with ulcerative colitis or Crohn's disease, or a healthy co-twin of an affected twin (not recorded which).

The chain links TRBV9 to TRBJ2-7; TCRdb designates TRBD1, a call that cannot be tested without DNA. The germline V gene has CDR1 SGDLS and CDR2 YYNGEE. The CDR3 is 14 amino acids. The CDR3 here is CASSPPGHAYEQYF.

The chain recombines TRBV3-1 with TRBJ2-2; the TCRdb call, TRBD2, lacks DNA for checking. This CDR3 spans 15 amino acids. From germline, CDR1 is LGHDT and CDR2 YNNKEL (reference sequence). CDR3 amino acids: CASSQQAGFSGELFF. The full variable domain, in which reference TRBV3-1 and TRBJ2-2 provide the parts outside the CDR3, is DTAVSQTPKYLVTQMGNDKSIKCEQNLGHDTMYWYKQDSKKFLKIMFSYNNKELIINETVPNRFSPKSPDKAHLNLHINSLELGDSAVYFCASSQQAGFSGELFFGEGSRLTVL.

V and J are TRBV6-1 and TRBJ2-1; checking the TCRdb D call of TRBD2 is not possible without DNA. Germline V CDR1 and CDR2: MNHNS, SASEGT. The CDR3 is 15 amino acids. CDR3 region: CASSEASSRYNEQFF.